Below are 25 T cell receptor beta chains sequenced from a single sample in a study of identical twins. TCRdb itself ran the 5' RACE reads through MiXCR, one entry per CDR3 protein. The top ten clones hold just under 2% of a sample with approximately 220,000 distinct CDR3 sequences, 6% to 9% of them seen once. The data also belong to a second study, concerning yellow fever vaccine responses in identical twins.

Source material: memory (CD45RO+) T cells sorted from blood. These receptors all come from a young woman in good health.

Many counts were recorded for this clonotype. The chain uses TRBV14 and TRBJ1-1, with TRBD1 identical over 8 bases. V dropped 4 bases and J dropped 5; count of bases not matched to a gene: 6. Looked up from germline, CDR1 is SGHDN and CDR2 is FVKESK. This CDR3 region has 14 residues. The CDR3 DNA follows: TGTGCCAGCAGCCGGAAACAGGGGGGGACTGAAGCTTTCTTT. Translation gives CASSRKQGGTEAFF.

This clonotype was found a few times. V usage is TRBV5-1 and J usage is TRBJ2-3; 9 bases match TRBD1. The CDR3 spans 16 residues. The J segment lost 7 bases and the V segment lost 1 base, leaving 10 bases of the junction unmatched. Per germline, CDR1 SGHRS and CDR2 YFSETQ. The CDR3 region has the DNA TGCGCCAGCAGCTTGAGCTCGGGACAGGGTTTTCATACGCAGTATTTT. Translation gives CASSLSSGQGFHTQYF.

This clonotype occurred many times. V gene TRBV20-1 combines with J gene TRBJ2-7; D might be TRBD2 (6 bases). This CDR3 is built from 13 residues. Germline loops: CDR1 DFQATT, CDR2 SNEGSKA (reference sequence). Trimming left V 1 base short and J 5 bases short, with 12 bases between. CDR3 in DNA: TGCAGTGCTAGAGGGAGCGGAGGGCACGAGCAGTACTTC. It encodes CSARGSGGHEQYF.

The CDR3 nucleotides are TGCAGTGCTGACGGACGGCTAGCGGGAGGGCCCGGTGAGCAGTTCTTC. Encoded protein: CSADGRLAGGPGEQFF. The V gene is TRBV20-1, the J gene TRBJ2-1; 12 nucleotides align to TRBD2. Per germline, CDR1 DFQATT and CDR2 SNEGSKA (reference sequence). Trimming at V came to 5 bases and at J to 9 bases, leaving 14 bases not matched to a gene. This CDR3 has 16 residues.

This clonotype was seen at least ten times. The chain recombines TRBV4-3 with TRBJ2-3; possibly TRBD2 for D (6 bases). Germline V CDR1 and CDR2: LGHNA, YSLEER. V lost 0 bases and J lost 9, with 10 bases in between. The length of the CDR3 is 13 residues. In DNA form, the CDR3 reads TGCGCCAGCAGCCAAGATCTTGGGGGGACGCAGTATTTT. Translated: CASSQDLGGTQYF.

The rearrangement uses TRBV11-2 and TRBJ2-6; 10 nucleotides line up with TRBD1. The CDR3 is 20 amino acids. From germline, CDR1 is SGHAT and CDR2 FQNNGV. V shed 2 bases and J 0 bases; nucleotides not matched to a gene: 10. The CDR3 sequence is CASSLKTGGVFSSGANVLTF. In nucleotides, the CDR3 is TGTGCCAGCAGCTTAAAGACAGGGGGCGTCTTTTCCTCTGGGGCCAACGTCCTGACTTTC. Full variable domain (outside the CDR3, taken from reference TRBV11-2 and TRBJ2-6): EAGVAQSPRYKIIEKRQSVAFWCNPISGHATLYWYQQILGQGPKLLIQFQNNGVVDDSQLPKDRFSAERLKGVDSTLKIQPAKLEDSAVYLCASSLKTGGVFSSGANVLTFGAGSRLTVL.

This clonotype was counted many times. This sequence joins TRBV4-3 and TRBJ2-7, with D unresolved. Trimming removed 3 bases at V and 0 bases at J, with 9 bases between. The CDR3 runs to 14 residues. Germline V gene lookup returns CDR1 LGHNA and CDR2 YSLEER. CDR3 in amino acids: CASSQTVSSYEQYF. DNA of the CDR3: TGCGCCAGCAGCCAGACGGTGAGCTCCTACGAGCAGTACTTC.

This clonotype has ten or more counts. This sequence joins TRBV12-3 or TRBV12-4 and TRBJ1-1; D gene uncertain. The V end was cut by 1 base, the J end by 12 bases, with 12 bases between. The CDR3 extends over 12 amino acids. As DNA, the CDR3 is TGTGCCAGCAGTTTAGGGCCGGGCGTGCCTTTCTTT. Protein sequence: CASSLGPGVPFF.

This chain uses TRBV11-2 with TRBJ2-1; TRBD2 matches 16 bases. The CDR3 sequence is 20 residues long. The germline V gene encodes CDR1 SGHAT and CDR2 FQNNGV. V lost 5 bases and J lost 4; bases outside the gene matches: 14. The CDR3 spells CASSPSVGLAGGPRYNEQFF. The CDR3 coding sequence is TGTGCCAGCAGCCCATCCGTGGGACTAGCGGGAGGGCCGAGGTACAATGAGCAGTTCTTC.

This clonotype showed up many times. The genes are TRBV12-3 or TRBV12-4 and TRBJ2-1; tentatively, D is TRBD1 (6 bases). Deletions cut 6 bases from V and 9 bases from J, with 21 bases between. This CDR3 contains 15 residues. The CDR3 spells CASSPFTGSFAEQFF. The CDR3 region has the DNA TGTGCCAGCAGCCCTTTTACAGGGAGTTTTGCTGAGCAGTTCTTC.

This clonotype was counted a few times. The chain carries TRBV3-1 and TRBJ1-2; D unclear. The germline CDR1 and CDR2 sequences are LGHDT and YNNKEL (reference sequence). CDR3 length: 11 amino acids. V was trimmed by 1 base and J by 11 bases, leaving 8 bases between them. The CDR3 region has the DNA TGTGCCAGCAGCCAAGCCAGAACTTACACCTTC. Amino acid sequence: CASSQARTYTF.

The V call is TRBV2, the J call TRBJ2-7; the D gene is possibly TRBD1 (6 bases). CDR1 and CDR2 from the germline V gene are SNHLY and FYNNEI. This CDR3 has 15 amino acids. V lost 2 bases and J 0 bases, leaving 11 bases between the germline ends. In nucleotides, the CDR3 is TGTGCCAGCAGTGAATGGGACAACCACTCCTACGAGCAGTACTTC. Its translation is CASSEWDNHSYEQYF.

The chain's CDR3 is CSARGGGGGGPAETQYF. The CDR3 coding sequence is TGCAGTGCTAGAGGGGGAGGGGGGGGCGGCCCGGCAGAGACCCAGTACTTC. The rearrangement joins TRBV20-1 to TRBJ2-5, with D tentatively TRBD2 (7 bases). The germline V gene has CDR1 DFQATT and CDR2 SNEGSKA (reference sequence). The CDR3 consists of 17 residues. The V end lost 1 base, the J end lost 4 bases, and 22 bases lay between the germline ends.

This rearrangement joins TRBV5-1 to TRBJ2-3; the D gene is possibly TRBD2 (6 bases). CDR3 length: 14 amino acids. CDR1 is SGHRS and CDR2 is YFSETQ in the germline V gene. V gave up 5 bases and J gave up 4 bases, with 14 bases separating them. The CDR3: CASRQISGADTQYF. CDR3 DNA: TGCGCCAGCAGGCAGATTTCGGGAGCAGATACGCAGTATTTT.

This clonotype came up many times. The chain has TRBV2 and TRBJ1-1; D call uncertain. The CDR3 spans 15 residues. Germline V gene sequence: CDR1 SNHLY, CDR2 FYNNEI. Trimming left V 4 bases short and J 1 base short, with 13 bases between. CDR3 nucleotide sequence: TGTGCCAGCAGTGGAGAGGCAGGCAAGAACACTGAAGCTTTCTTT. The encoded protein is CASSGEAGKNTEAFF.

The genes are TRBV12-3 or TRBV12-4 and TRBJ2-7; 7 nucleotides agree with TRBD1. With 3 bases clipped from V and 4 bases from J, the junction kept 6 bases outside the gene matches. The CDR3 has 14 amino acids. As DNA, the CDR3 is TGTGCCAGCAGTTTGGCAGGGGGATTATACGAGCAGTACTTC. This encodes CASSLAGGLYEQYF.

J is TRBJ2-3 and V is TRBV24-1, with 9 positions matching TRBD2. V was pared by 7 bases and J by 6 bases, with 10 bases of the junction left unmatched. In germline, CDR1 is KGHDR, CDR2 SFDVKD. The CDR3 has 15 amino acids. The CDR3: CATSVAGGPVDTQYF. CDR3 DNA: TGTGCCACCAGCGTGGCGGGAGGGCCTGTTGATACGCAGTATTTT.

The V and J genes are TRBV6-1 and TRBJ1-1, with TRBD1 as a possible D gene (5 bases). Between the trimmed V and J ends, which lost 5 bases and 1 base, there was a span of 11 bases. The CDR3 consists of 14 residues. From germline, CDR1 is MNHNS and CDR2 SASEGT. The CDR3 nucleotides read TGTGCCAGCAGTCGTGGGACGGCGAACACTGAAGCTTTCTTT. Amino acid sequence: CASSRGTANTEAFF.

The table lists this clonotype with a count of one. DNA for the CDR3: TGCAGTGCTAGACCCTCGGGCAGGCGCGGGGAGACCCAGTACTTC. It yields the protein CSARPSGRRGETQYF. This chain joins TRBV20-1 and TRBJ2-5; the D gene is possibly TRBD2 (5 bases). CDR1 is DFQATT, CDR2 SNEGSKA, per germline (reference sequence). CDR3 size: 15 residues. With 2 bases removed from V and 5 bases from J, the gap between germline ends came to 18 bases.

This clonotype occurred a few times. The rearrangement links TRBV4-1 to TRBJ2-7; D tentatively fits TRBD1 or TRBD2 (5 bases each). CDR3 length equals 14 residues. Germline V gene sequence: CDR1 MGHRA, CDR2 YSYEKL. Trimming stripped 5 bases from V and 4 bases from J, with 15 bases between. CDR3 sequence: CASSKVLGEYEQYF. CDR3 DNA sequence: TGCGCCAGCAGCAAGGTTCTGGGGGAATACGAGCAGTACTTC.

The rearrangement links TRBV12-3 or TRBV12-4 to TRBJ2-1, with 8 positions matching TRBD2. This CDR3 is built from 15 residues. V gave up 5 bases and J gave up 6 bases; unmatched junction bases: 9. The CDR3 loop is CASSLPAGGTNEQFF. The CDR3 DNA follows: TGTGCCAGCAGTCTCCCCGCGGGGGGAACCAATGAGCAGTTCTTC.

At least ten counts were recorded for this clonotype. The gene calls are TRBV6-1 and TRBJ2-6; D gene unclear. The CDR3 extends over 13 amino acids. Per the germline V gene, CDR1 is MNHNS and CDR2 is SASEGT. V lost 7 bases and J 2 bases, leaving 6 bases between the germline ends. The CDR3 DNA follows: TGTGCCAGCAAAAAGGCTGGGGCCAACGTCCTGACTTTC. It yields the protein CASKKAGANVLTF.

This clonotype was seen only a few times. DNA of the CDR3: TGCAGTGCTAGAGATGGGGGGGGTATCGATGGCTACACCTTC. Residues: CSARDGGGIDGYTF. The chain couples TRBV20-1 to TRBJ1-2; D may be TRBD1 (5 bases). Germline-derived CDR1 and CDR2 are DFQATT and SNEGSKA (reference sequence). The CDR3 consists of 14 residues. V gave up 0 bases and J gave up 6 bases, with 14 bases separating them.

The gene calls are TRBV20-1 and TRBJ2-1; 13 bases map to TRBD2. Germline assignment: CDR1 DFQATT and CDR2 SNEGSKA (reference sequence). The CDR3 sequence is 17 residues long. Trimming at V came to 4 bases and at J to 7 bases, leaving 13 bases not matched to a gene. The CDR3 sequence: CSATRPGTSGVGNEQFF. CDR3 bases: TGCAGTGCTACACGTCCCGGGACTAGCGGGGTCGGTAATGAGCAGTTCTTC.

This sequence joins TRBV6-1 and TRBJ2-7; maybe TRBD2 (6 bases). Between the trimmed V and J ends, which lost 4 bases and 2 bases, there was a span of 18 bases. Germline CDR1 reads MNHNS; CDR2 reads SASEGT. The CDR3 covers 16 residues. The CDR3, as DNA: TGTGCCAGCAGTGCGACCGGCGGGGCAGCACCCTACGAGCAGTACTTC. It codes for CASSATGGAAPYEQYF.